This T cell receptor beta chain was captured by sequencing in a study of blood T cell repertoires in COVID-19. The overall study: The United States, Italy and Spain provided the acute and convalescent COVID-19 samples. T cells, B-cell-depleted T cells, or PBMCs supplied cDNA or gDNA.

V lost 4 bases and J 3 bases, leaving 13 bases between the germline ends. Germline V gene data show CDR1 as LGHNA and CDR2 as YSLEER. The CDR3 loop spans 14 amino acids. Clones were read by immunoSEQ multiplex PCR, and TCRdb kept only the in-frame ones, dropping some. The sample holds 200,000 to 300,000 clones, around 88% seen once. The chain uses TRBV4-3 and TRBJ2-7, with D perhaps TRBD2 (6 bases). The sample consisted of peripheral blood. This TCR was sampled from a man aged 25 to 40 with active or convalescent COVID-19. This CDR3 reads CASSPTGGDYEQYF. CDR3 sequence (DNA): TGCGCCAGCAGCCCGACTGGAGGGGACTACGAGCAGTACTTC.